The clone carrying this T cell receptor beta chain was counted ten times or more. Its specificity is not known. Described time point: newly diagnosed GD, antithyroid drugs for less than 3 months. RNA isolated from PBMCs was used to make the TCR library. Building of the TCR beta libraries involved iRepertoire HTBI primers and Arm-PCR of CDR3 regions. TCRdb reprocessed the multiplex PCR reads with MiXCR, giving one entry per CDR3 protein. The table includes roughly 430,000 distinct CDR3 sequences, roughly 15% detected once. This sample is drawn from a study of regulatory T cells in long-lasting Graves disease. Study information: The study enrolled newly diagnosed Graves' patients on antithyroid drugs under 3 months.

V was shortened by 0 bases and J by 6 bases, with 11 bases between the two germline ends. Germline CDR1 and CDR2: KGHSH and LQKENI. The CDR3 extends over 14 amino acids. Study-wide results and caveats: Under persistent disease, TRBV28, TRBJ1-2 and TRBJ2-5 were used preferentially.

The sample was also linked to a second study, of T cells in Graves' hyperthyroidism and ophthalmopathy. That work adds: Lactation, pregnancy, other autoimmune disease or uncontrolled infection excluded patients.

The rearrangement links TRBV18 to TRBJ1-1, with D tentatively TRBD1 (5 bases). The sequencing used peripheral blood mononuclear cells (PBMCs), collected at new diagnosis, from a patient treated with antithyroid drugs. The sequence derives from a woman aged 25 to 39 with Graves disease. The CDR3 nucleotides read TGTGCCAGCTCACCACCTGGGGGGACGGCTGAAGCTTTCTTT. Amino acids: CASSPPGGTAEAFF.